Listed here are 20 T cell receptor beta chains from one sample, sequenced in a study of blood T cells in healthy people across ages. Next came a second PCR, run for about 7 to 12 cycles, which used a sample-barcoded 5' primer along with a J-beta primer mix. In TCRdb, the 5' RACE reads were re-called with MiXCR into one record per CDR3 protein. The sample shows over a million distinct CDR3 sequences, under 30% of them seen only once. This sample was also put to use in a study of T cells of mothers and their children.

Material for sequencing was blood. These receptors were taken from a girl aged 2 to 9 in good health.

This clonotype was counted only a few times. V and J are TRBV4-1 and TRBJ2-7; maybe TRBD1 (6 bases). In germline, CDR1 is MGHRA, CDR2 YSYEKL. V lost 3 bases and J lost 1, with 13 bases in between. The CDR3 extends over 15 amino acids. Written as DNA, the CDR3 is TGCGCCAGCAGCCAGACAGGCCCATATTCCTACGAGCAGTACTTC. Its protein product is CASSQTGPYSYEQYF.

V usage is TRBV5-1 and J usage is TRBJ2-1; D tentatively reads TRBD1 or TRBD2 (6 bases each). Germline assignment: CDR1 SGHRS and CDR2 YFSETQ. The V end was cut by 1 base, the J end by 6 bases, with 11 bases between. CDR3 size: 14 residues. CDR3 bases: TGCGCCAGCAGCTTGCAGGAGGGGGGCAATGAGCAGTTCTTC. Protein: CASSLQEGGNEQFF.

This clonotype was counted a few times. This sequence joins TRBV20-1 and TRBJ2-5, with 7 positions matching TRBD2. The DNA end favors TRBJ2-7, so the J call may be wrong. The CDR3 spans 15 residues. The germline V gene has CDR1 DFQATT and CDR2 SNEGSKA (reference sequence). CDR3 amino acids: CSAILAGELSYEQYF. In DNA form, the CDR3 reads TGCAGTGCTATCCTCGCGGGGGAGCTCTCCTACGAGCAGTACTTC.

In the case of this clonotype: Compared with germline, one end of the junction differs, possibly owing to a read error. This chain links TRBV6-2 or TRBV6-3 with TRBJ2-1; 9 positions agree with TRBD2. Germline CDR1 MNHEY, CDR2 SVGEGT. The CDR3 is 15 residues long. CDR3 in amino acids: CASSFRGGAYNEQLF. The CDR3 nucleotides are TGTGCCAGCAGTTTCCGCGGGGGGGCGTACAATGAGCAGCTCTTC.

This clonotype has just a few counts. V gene TRBV4-3 combines with J gene TRBJ2-1, with 8 bases fitting TRBD1. CDR1 LGHNA and CDR2 YSLEER come from the germline V gene. This CDR3 comprises 16 residues. V lost 0 bases and J lost 3; bases outside the gene matches: 4. The CDR3 protein is CASSQDIGQGYNEQFF. CDR3 nucleotides: TGCGCCAGCAGCCAAGATATCGGACAGGGCTACAATGAGCAGTTCTTC.

The V gene is TRBV6-1, the J gene TRBJ2-7; D is perhaps TRBD2 (6 bases). CDR1 MNHNS and CDR2 SASEGT come from the germline V gene. This CDR3 is built from 14 residues. With 5 bases removed from V and 4 bases from J, the gap between germline ends came to 15 bases. The CDR3 reads CASSIPGASYEQYF. The DNA for the CDR3 is TGTGCCAGCAGTATACCGGGAGCCTCTTACGAGCAGTACTTC.

The chain has TRBV6-5 and TRBJ1-4; no clear D. The V end lost 2 bases, the J end lost 0 bases, and 1 base lay between the germline ends. The CDR3 sequence is 13 residues long. CDR1 and CDR2 from the germline V gene are MNHEY and SVGAGI. CDR3 in DNA: TGTGCCAGCAGTTACACAACTAATGAAAAACTGTTTTTT. Translation gives CASSYTTNEKLFF.

This clonotype was seen only a few times. J is TRBJ2-7 and V is TRBV5-1; 7 bases align to TRBD1. Germline V gene sequence: CDR1 SGHRS, CDR2 YFSETQ. Trimming at V came to 2 bases and at J to 3 bases, leaving 8 bases not matched to a gene. CDR3 length equals 15 residues. The CDR3 DNA reads TGCGCCAGCAGCTTAGAACCGGGACAGATCTACGAGCAGTACTTC. Its translation: CASSLEPGQIYEQYF.

The J gene is TRBJ2-7, the V gene TRBV20-1, with 9 bases that match TRBD1. Germline V CDR1 and CDR2: DFQATT, SNEGSKA (reference sequence). There are 15 residues in the CDR3. The V and J ends lost 1 base and 1 base, in that order; junction bases with no gene match: 5. The CDR3 region has the DNA TGCAGTGCTAGAGGCCAGACAGGGGGTTCCTACGAGCAGTACTTC. It translates to CSARGQTGGSYEQYF.

The V call is TRBV6-6, the J call TRBJ2-7; 7 nucleotides align to TRBD2. Germline CDR1 MNHNY, CDR2 SVGAGI (reference sequence). CDR3 length equals 13 residues. V lost 5 bases to trimming and J lost 7 bases; unmatched junction nucleotides: 8. The DNA for the CDR3 is TGTGCCAGCAGTAACGGGGGGACGCGGGAGCAGTACTTC. Translation gives CASSNGGTREQYF.

The rearrangement joins TRBV27 to TRBJ1-4; D possibly corresponds to TRBD1 (5 bases). This CDR3 has 17 residues. V was pared by 0 bases and J by 8 bases, with 19 bases between. Germline CDR1 and CDR2: MNHEY and SMNVEV (reference sequence). The chain's CDR3 is CASSLSAGLLVLEKLFF. The CDR3 DNA reads as TGTGCCAGCAGTTTATCTGCGGGACTCCTCGTTCTAGAAAAACTGTTTTTT.

This clonotype has a handful of counts. The chain links TRBV29-1 to TRBJ2-5; TRBD2 agrees at 8 bases. The J call may not be correct, given that the DNA end is closer to TRBJ2-1. The CDR3 has 12 residues. The germline V gene encodes CDR1 SQVTM and CDR2 ANQGSEA. CDR3 region: CSVLAGSDEQFF. The CDR3 coding sequence is TGCAGCGTTTTAGCGGGAAGCGATGAGCAGTTCTTC.

V gene TRBV7-9 combines with J gene TRBJ2-5; tentatively, D is TRBD2 (5 bases). The germline V gene encodes CDR1 SEHNR and CDR2 FQNEAQ (reference sequence). Trimming removed 5 bases from V and 2 bases from J, with 24 bases in between. The CDR3 consists of 18 residues. The CDR3 DNA follows: TGTGCCAGCAGCCCGGTCGGAGCGGTCCAAAGAAGGCAAGAGACCCAGTACTTC. Encoded protein: CASSPVGAVQRRQETQYF.

This sequence joins TRBV12-3 or TRBV12-4 and TRBJ2-1; D might be TRBD1 or TRBD2, each matching 5 bases. The CDR3 has 15 residues. V was pared by 8 bases and J by 10 bases, with 24 bases between. CDR3 sequence: CASLTDGDPTGEQFF. DNA for the CDR3: TGTGCCAGCCTTACGGATGGGGACCCAACGGGGGAGCAGTTCTTC.

Concerning this clonotype: This could be a read error, since a much larger clone is one nucleotide away. The rearrangement links TRBV5-1 to TRBJ1-3, with D tentatively TRBD1 (5 bases). Trimming pared 4 bases from V and 0 bases from J, leaving 11 bases between. There are 15 residues in the CDR3. Germline V gene sequence: CDR1 SGHRS, CDR2 YFSETQ. The CDR3, as DNA: TGCGCCAGCAGCCCGGGACCTGACTCTGGAAACACCATATATTTT. Residues: CASSPGPDSGNTIYF.

The rearrangement joins TRBV4-2 to TRBJ2-7; D unclear. This CDR3 has 15 residues. Trimming removed 1 base from V and 2 bases from J, with 12 bases in between. Germline assignment: CDR1 LGHNA and CDR2 YNFKEQ. For the CDR3, the DNA is TGTGCCAGCAGCCAAGGGGTAGGCATAACCTACGAGCAGTACTTC. It specifies CASSQGVGITYEQYF.

Only a few counts were recorded for this clonotype. The rearrangement uses TRBV4-2 and TRBJ2-3; 7 bases are shared with TRBD2. The germline V gene has CDR1 LGHNA and CDR2 YNFKEQ. V lost 1 base, J lost 0 bases, and 4 bases stayed unmatched. The CDR3 contains 16 residues. As DNA, the CDR3 is TGTGCCAGCAGCCAAGGGGCTAGCGGAAGCACAGATACGCAGTATTTT. This encodes CASSQGASGSTDTQYF.

This clonotype was counted only a few times. This rearrangement joins TRBV29-1 to TRBJ1-1, with TRBD1 as a possible D gene (5 bases). This CDR3 region has 13 residues. Germline CDR1 and CDR2: SQVTM and ANQGSEA. The germline V and J ends were trimmed by 0 bases and 4 bases, with 9 bases remaining between them. The CDR3 coding sequence is TGCAGCGTTGAAGATGGAGACAGCACTGAAGCTTTCTTT. As protein: CSVEDGDSTEAFF.

The chain carries TRBV12-3 or TRBV12-4 and TRBJ2-6, with a weak D call TRBD1 (5 bases). Trimming removed 1 base at V and 0 bases at J, with 10 bases between. This CDR3 has 17 residues. The CDR3 region has the DNA TGTGCCAGCAGTTTAGTCGGACACGACTCTGGGGCCAACGTCCTGACTTTC. It encodes CASSLVGHDSGANVLTF.

V gene TRBV6-5 combines with J gene TRBJ2-3; D is unresolved. V was trimmed by 10 bases and J by 4 bases, leaving 6 bases between them. The CDR3 runs 10 residues. Germline-derived CDR1 and CDR2 are MNHEY and SVGAGI. Here the CDR3 DNA reads TGTGCCACTGTAGCAGATACGCAGTATTTT. It codes for CATVADTQYF.